This entry lists 3 T cell receptor beta chains sequenced from one sample in a study of cytomegalovirus exposure and HLA in healthy donors. 60 Vbeta and 13 Jbeta primers were used in PCR. Profiled with immunoSEQ multiplex PCR; TCRdb holds only in-frame clones, not every one. The sample lists more than 90,000 clones, 77% occurring once. Input material: PBMCs. The receptors come from a man between 50 and 59 years old in good health and CMV-seropositive.

V is TRBV5-5 and J is TRBJ1-5; 9 bases fit TRBD1. The germline V gene encodes CDR1 SGHKS and CDR2 YYEKEE (reference sequence). This CDR3 spans 17 amino acids. The V and J ends lost 2 bases and 3 bases, in that order; junction bases with no gene match: 9. The CDR3 bases are TGTGCCAGCAGCTTTAGGTCGGGGACAGGGCTCAATCAGCCCCAGCATTTT. Translating it yields CASSFRSGTGLNQPQHF.

Concerning this clone: Sequence at one end of the junction differs from germline and may be a read error. Other DNA sequences in this sample translate to the same CDR3. The CDR3 DNA is TGTGCCAGCGCCGGACAGACCATCTCCTATAATTCCCCCCTCCACTTT. Residues: CASAGQTISYNSPLHF. The rearrangement links TRBV2 to TRBJ1-6; TRBD1 is a possible D gene (6 bases). Per germline, CDR1 SNHLY and CDR2 FYNNEI. This CDR3 contains 16 residues.

This clone was seen a few times. The genes are TRBV15 and TRBJ2-1; 10 nucleotides match TRBD2. The CDR3 extends over 16 amino acids. Germline V CDR1 and CDR2: LNHNV, YYDKDF (reference sequence). V was pared by 3 bases and J by 7 bases, with 9 bases of the junction left unmatched. CDR3 in DNA: TGTGCCACCAGCAGGGACTCCGGGACTAGCGTAAATGAGCAGTTCTTC. Translating gives CATSRDSGTSVNEQFF.